Given below is one T cell receptor (beta chain) in context. A few counts support this clonotype. The antigen it binds to is not known. No much larger clone is present one base from it, and per-base qualities are unavailable. The CDR3, cysteine through phenylalanine, is 12 amino acids long. The entry retains the CDR3 DNA only, 36 bases that are in frame from base 1. V and J lose 4 bases and 5 bases, and a span of 8 bases separates them. CDR1 SNHLY and CDR2 FYNNEI were looked up in the germline V gene. The library was made by RT-PCR. For sequencing, an Illumina HiSeq 2500 was employed. TCRdb reworked the public reads: Q25 trimming with fastp, MiXCR clone assembly, productive beta chains retained. Identical CDR3 proteins give one entry, which carries the most common genes and DNA. The sample records about 620,000 distinct CDR3 sequences, approximately 10% of which are singletons. The ten top clones hold roughly a tenth of the sample.

These data originate in a study of response to subunit inactivated influenza vaccine (dated by TCRdb to 2016 to 2019). Regarding the research as a whole: To follow how T cells responded to a trivalent subunit inactivated influenza vaccine, the researchers relied on deep quantitative profiling of the T cell receptor repertoire. The investigation overall reported the following: According to the authors, only a limited number of new T cells may be recruited by each seasonal influenza vaccination.

The receptor chain draws on TRBV2 and TRBJ2-5; the D segment cannot be called with confidence. Sequenced here: PBMCs from blood, sampled on the day of vaccination. The sequence was obtained from a man in his fifties or sixties who received an inactivated influenza vaccine. Donor details come from another sample of the same person, matched by shared clones. The DNA sequence is as follows: TGTGCCAGCAGTGTTCGCAGCGAGACCCAGTACTTC. Translated, this gives CASSVRSETQYF.